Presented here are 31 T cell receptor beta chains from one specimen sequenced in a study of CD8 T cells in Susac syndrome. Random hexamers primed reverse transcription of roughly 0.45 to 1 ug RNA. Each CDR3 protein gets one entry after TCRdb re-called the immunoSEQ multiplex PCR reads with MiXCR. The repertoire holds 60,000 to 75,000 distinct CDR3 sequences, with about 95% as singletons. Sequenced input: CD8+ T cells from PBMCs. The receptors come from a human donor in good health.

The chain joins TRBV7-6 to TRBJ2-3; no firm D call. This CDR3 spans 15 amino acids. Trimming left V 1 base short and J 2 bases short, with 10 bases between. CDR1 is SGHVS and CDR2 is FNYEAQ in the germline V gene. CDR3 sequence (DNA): TGTGCCAGCAGCTTAGAATTCGACCCCACAGATACGCAGTATTTT. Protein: CASSLEFDPTDTQYF.

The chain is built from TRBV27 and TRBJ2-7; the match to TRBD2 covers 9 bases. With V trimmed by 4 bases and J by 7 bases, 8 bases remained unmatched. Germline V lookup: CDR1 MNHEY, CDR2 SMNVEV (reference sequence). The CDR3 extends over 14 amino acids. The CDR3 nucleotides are TGTGCCAGCAGTTCGGCGGGGGGGCCGAGGGAGCAGTACTTC. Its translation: CASSSAGGPREQYF.

The CDR3 loop reads CASSLKAGGAYGYTF. The DNA of the CDR3 is TGTGCCAGCAGTTTAAAGGCAGGGGGGGCCTATGGCTACACCTTC. The chain has TRBV27 and TRBJ1-2; 7 bases map to TRBD1. The CDR3 is made up of 15 amino acids. V shed 2 bases, J shed 4 bases, and the junction held 7 bases outside the gene matches. Germline V gene data show CDR1 as MNHEY and CDR2 as SMNVEV (reference sequence).

CDR3 DNA: TGTGCCAGCAGCTCCGGACTAGTCTATGAGCAGTTCTTC. It yields the protein CASSSGLVYEQFF. The chain couples TRBV7-9 to TRBJ2-1, with 7 nucleotides matching TRBD2. Trimming removed 4 bases from V and 8 bases from J; junction bases left unmatched: 5. Germline-derived CDR1 and CDR2 are SEHNR and FQNEAQ (reference sequence). The CDR3 is 13 amino acids.

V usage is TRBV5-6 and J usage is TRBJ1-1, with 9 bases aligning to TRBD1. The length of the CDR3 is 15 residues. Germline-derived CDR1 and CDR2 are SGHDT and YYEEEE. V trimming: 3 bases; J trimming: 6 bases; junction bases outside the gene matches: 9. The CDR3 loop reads CASSYGRDRAAEAFF. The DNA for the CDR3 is TGTGCCAGCAGCTACGGCCGGGACAGGGCCGCTGAAGCTTTCTTT.

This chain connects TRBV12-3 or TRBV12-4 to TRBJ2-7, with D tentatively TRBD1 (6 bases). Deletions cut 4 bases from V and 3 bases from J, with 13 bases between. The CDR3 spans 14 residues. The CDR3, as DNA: TGTGCCAGCAGTTATTTCACAGGGAGCTACGAGCAGTACTTC. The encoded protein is CASSYFTGSYEQYF.

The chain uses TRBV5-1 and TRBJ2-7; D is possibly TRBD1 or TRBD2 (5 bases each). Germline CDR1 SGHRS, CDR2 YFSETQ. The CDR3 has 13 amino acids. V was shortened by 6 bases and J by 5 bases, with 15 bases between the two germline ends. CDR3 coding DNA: TGCGCCAGCAAAGGGTGGGGGTTCGACGAGCAGTACTTC. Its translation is CASKGWGFDEQYF.

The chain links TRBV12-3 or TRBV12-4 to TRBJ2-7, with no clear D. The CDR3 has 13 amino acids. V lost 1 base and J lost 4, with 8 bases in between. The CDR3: CASSLEYGYEQYV. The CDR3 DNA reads TGTGCCAGCAGTTTAGAATACGGTTACGAGCAGTACGTC.

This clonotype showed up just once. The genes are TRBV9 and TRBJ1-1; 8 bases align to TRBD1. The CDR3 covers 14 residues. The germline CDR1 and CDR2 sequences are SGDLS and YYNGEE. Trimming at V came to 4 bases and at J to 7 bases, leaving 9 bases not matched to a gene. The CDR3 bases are TGTGCCAGCAGCCCCCGACAGGGGACGTATGAAGCTTTCTTT. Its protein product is CASSPRQGTYEAFF.

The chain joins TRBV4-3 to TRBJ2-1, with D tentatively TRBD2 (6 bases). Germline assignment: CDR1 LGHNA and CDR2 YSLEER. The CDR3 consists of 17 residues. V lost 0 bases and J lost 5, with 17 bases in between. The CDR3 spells CASSQDQEGRRHNEQFF. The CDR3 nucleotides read TGCGCCAGCAGCCAAGATCAGGAGGGAAGGAGGCACAATGAGCAGTTCTTC.

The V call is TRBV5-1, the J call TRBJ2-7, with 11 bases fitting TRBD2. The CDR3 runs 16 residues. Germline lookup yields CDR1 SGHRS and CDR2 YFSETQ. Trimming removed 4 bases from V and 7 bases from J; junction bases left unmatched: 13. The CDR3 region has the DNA TGCGCCAGCAGCCCCGAGGATAGCGGGGGGGCCGGGGAGCAGTACTTC. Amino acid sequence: CASSPEDSGGAGEQYF.

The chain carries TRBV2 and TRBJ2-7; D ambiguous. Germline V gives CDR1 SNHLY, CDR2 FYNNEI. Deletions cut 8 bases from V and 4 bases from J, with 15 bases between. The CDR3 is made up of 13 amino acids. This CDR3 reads CASGGPEAYEQYF. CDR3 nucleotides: TGTGCCAGCGGCGGTCCCGAGGCATACGAGCAGTACTTC.

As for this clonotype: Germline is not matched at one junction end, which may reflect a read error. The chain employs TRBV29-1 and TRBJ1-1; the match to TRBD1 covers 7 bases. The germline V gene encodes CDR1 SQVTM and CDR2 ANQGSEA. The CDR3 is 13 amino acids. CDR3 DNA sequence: TGCAGCGTCGAAGGGACAGATAACACTGAAGCTTTCTTT. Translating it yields CSVEGTDNTEAFF.

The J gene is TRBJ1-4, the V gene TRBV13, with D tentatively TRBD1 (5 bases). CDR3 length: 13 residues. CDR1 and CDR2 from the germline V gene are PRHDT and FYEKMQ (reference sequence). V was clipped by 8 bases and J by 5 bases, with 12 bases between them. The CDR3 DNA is TGTGCCAGCGGGAACCAGGGAAATGAAAAACTGTTTTTT. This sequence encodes CASGNQGNEKLFF.

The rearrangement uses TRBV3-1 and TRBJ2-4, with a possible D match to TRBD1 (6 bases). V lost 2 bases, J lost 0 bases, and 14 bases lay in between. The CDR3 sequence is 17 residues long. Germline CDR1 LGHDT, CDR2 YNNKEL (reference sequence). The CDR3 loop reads CASSQPDRILAKNIQYF. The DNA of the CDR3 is TGTGCCAGCAGCCAACCAGACAGGATCCTAGCCAAAAACATTCAGTACTTC.

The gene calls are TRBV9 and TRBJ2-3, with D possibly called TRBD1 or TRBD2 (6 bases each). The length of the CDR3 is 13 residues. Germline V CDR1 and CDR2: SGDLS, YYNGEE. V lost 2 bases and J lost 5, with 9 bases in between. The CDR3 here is CASSVGGGDTQYF. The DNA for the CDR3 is TGTGCCAGCAGCGTGGGGGGCGGAGATACGCAGTATTTT.

CDR3 sequence (DNA): TGTGCCAGCAGTTTAAGTCCAGGGAGTAATACCTATGGCTACACCTTC. Its protein product is CASSLSPGSNTYGYTF. The chain is built from TRBV27 and TRBJ1-2; weak D call: TRBD1 (5 bases). Germline V gene sequence: CDR1 MNHEY, CDR2 SMNVEV (reference sequence). The CDR3 loop spans 16 amino acids. V lost 2 bases to trimming and J lost 4 bases, with 17 bases between them.

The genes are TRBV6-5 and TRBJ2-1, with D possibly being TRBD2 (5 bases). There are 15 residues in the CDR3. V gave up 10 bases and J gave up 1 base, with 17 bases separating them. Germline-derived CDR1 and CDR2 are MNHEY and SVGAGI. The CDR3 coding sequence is TGTGCCACCCGAGCCCCGGGGATATCCTACAATGAGCAGTTCTTC. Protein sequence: CATRAPGISYNEQFF.

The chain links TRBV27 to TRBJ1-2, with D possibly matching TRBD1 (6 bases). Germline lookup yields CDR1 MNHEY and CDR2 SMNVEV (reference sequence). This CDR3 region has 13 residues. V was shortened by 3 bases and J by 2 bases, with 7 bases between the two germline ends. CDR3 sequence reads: CASSFDRNYGYTF. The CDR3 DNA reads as TGTGCCAGCAGTTTTGACAGGAACTATGGCTACACCTTC.

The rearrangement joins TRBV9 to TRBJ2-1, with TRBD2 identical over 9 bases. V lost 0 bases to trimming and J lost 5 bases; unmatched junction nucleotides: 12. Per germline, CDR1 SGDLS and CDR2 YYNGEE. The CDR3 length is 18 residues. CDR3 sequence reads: CASSVASFSLAGNNEQFF. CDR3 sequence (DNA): TGTGCCAGCAGCGTAGCCTCCTTTAGCCTAGCGGGGAACAATGAGCAGTTCTTC.

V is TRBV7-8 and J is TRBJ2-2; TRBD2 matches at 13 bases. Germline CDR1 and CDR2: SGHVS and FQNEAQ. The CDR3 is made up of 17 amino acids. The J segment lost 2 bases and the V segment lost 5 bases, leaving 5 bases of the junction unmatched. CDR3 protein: CASSPGLAGANTGELFF. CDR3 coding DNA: TGTGCCAGCAGCCCAGGACTAGCGGGGGCCAACACCGGGGAGCTGTTTTTT.

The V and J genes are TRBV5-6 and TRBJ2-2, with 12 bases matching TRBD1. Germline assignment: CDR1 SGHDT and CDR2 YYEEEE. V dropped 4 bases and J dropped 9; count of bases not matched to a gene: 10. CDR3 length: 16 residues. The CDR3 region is CASSRGTGGADRELFF. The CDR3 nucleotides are TGTGCCAGCAGCCGCGGGACAGGGGGCGCAGACAGGGAGCTGTTTTTT.

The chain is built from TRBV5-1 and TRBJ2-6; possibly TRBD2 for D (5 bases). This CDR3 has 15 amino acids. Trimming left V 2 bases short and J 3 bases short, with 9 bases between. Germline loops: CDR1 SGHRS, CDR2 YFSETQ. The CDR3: CASSFSRGGANVLTF. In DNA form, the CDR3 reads TGCGCCAGCAGCTTCAGTCGGGGTGGGGCCAACGTCCTGACTTTC.

The CDR3 bases are TGCGCCAGCTCAGGGGGCGGTGGGGTCTATGGCTACACCTTC. This translates into CASSGGGGVYGYTF. The chain is built from TRBV4-1 and TRBJ1-2, with 8 bases aligning to TRBD1. V dropped 8 bases and J dropped 4; count of bases not matched to a gene: 9. The CDR3 is made up of 14 amino acids. CDR1 and CDR2 from the germline V gene are MGHRA and YSYEKL.

CDR3 loop: CASSLGARVEYNQPQHF. The CDR3 DNA is TGTGCCAGCAGTTTGGGGGCCAGGGTAGAGTACAATCAGCCCCAGCATTTT. The chain links TRBV28 to TRBJ1-5, with a possible D match to TRBD1 (6 bases). Deletions cut 3 bases from V and 3 bases from J, with 18 bases between. The CDR3 has 17 amino acids. Germline loops: CDR1 MDHEN, CDR2 SYDVKM.

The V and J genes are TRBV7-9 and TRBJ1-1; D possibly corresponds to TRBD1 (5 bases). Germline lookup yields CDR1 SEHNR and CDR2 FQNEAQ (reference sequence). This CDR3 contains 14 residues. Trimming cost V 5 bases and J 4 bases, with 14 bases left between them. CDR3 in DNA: TGTGCCAGCAGCCCGCTCGGGGGGGGCACTGAAGCTTTCTTT. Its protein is CASSPLGGGTEAFF.

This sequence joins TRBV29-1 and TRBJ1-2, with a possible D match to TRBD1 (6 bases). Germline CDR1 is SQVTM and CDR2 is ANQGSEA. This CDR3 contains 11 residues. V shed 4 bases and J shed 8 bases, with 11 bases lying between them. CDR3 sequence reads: CSVGEGDGYTF. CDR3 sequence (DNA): TGCAGCGTTGGGGAGGGGGACGGCTACACCTTC.

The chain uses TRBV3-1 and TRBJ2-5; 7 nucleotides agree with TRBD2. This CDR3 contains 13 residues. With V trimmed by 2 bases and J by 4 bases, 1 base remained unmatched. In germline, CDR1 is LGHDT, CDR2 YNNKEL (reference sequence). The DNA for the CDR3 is TGTGCCAGCAGCCAAACGGGGGGAGAGACCCAGTACTTC. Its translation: CASSQTGGETQYF.

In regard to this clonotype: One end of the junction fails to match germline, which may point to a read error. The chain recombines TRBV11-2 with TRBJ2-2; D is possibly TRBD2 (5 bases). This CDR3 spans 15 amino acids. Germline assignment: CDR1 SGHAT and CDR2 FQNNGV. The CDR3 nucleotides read TGTGCCAGCACCTTAGGGAGCGGAAACACCGGGGAGCTGTTTTTT. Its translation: CASTLGSGNTGELFF.

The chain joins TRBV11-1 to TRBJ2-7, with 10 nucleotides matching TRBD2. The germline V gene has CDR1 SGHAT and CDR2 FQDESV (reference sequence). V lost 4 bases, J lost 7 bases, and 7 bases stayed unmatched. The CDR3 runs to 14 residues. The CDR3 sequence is CASSSAGGSREQYF. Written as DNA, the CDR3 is TGTGCCAGCAGCTCAGCGGGGGGGTCGAGGGAGCAGTACTTC.

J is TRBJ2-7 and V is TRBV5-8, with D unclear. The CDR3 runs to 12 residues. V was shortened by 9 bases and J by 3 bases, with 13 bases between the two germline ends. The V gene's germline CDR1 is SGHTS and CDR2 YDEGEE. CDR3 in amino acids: CATGSPSYEQYF. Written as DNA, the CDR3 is TGTGCCACCGGAAGTCCGAGCTACGAGCAGTACTTC.